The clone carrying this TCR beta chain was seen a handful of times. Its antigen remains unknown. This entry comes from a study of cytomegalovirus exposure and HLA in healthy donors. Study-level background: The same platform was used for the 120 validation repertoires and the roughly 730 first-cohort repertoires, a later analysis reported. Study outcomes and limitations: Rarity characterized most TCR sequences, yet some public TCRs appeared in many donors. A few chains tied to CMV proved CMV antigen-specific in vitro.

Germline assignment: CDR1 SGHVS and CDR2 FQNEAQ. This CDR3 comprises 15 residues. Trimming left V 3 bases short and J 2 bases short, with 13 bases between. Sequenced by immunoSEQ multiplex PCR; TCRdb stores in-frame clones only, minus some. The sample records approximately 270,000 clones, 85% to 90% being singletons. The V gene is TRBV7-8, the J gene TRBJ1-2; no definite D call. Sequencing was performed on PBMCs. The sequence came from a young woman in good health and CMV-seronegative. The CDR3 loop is CASSLGPRDNYGYTF. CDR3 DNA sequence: TGTGCCAGCAGCTTGGGCCCCCGAGACAACTATGGCTACACCTTC.